The clone carrying this T cell receptor (beta chain) has only one observation. Its antigen is unidentified. The CDR3 is 14 amino acids. J lost 2 bases, V lost 4 bases, and 2 bases had no gene match. Germline CDR1 and CDR2: LGHNA and YNFKEQ. TCRdb's copy holds only in-frame clones and misses some; the assay was immunoSEQ multiplex PCR. The sample has 65,000 to 95,000 clones, approximately 88% seen once. This sample is drawn from a study of OX40 agonist ivuxolimab in advanced cancers. Study results and caveats: On average, CD8+ T cells had more expanded clones than CD4+.

The investigators sampled blood at baseline, at cycle 4 day 1, and at cycle 7 day 1. The sequencing here drew on CD4+ or CD8+ T cells sorted from blood, taken in a trial of the OX40 agonist ivuxolimab. This receptor was taken from an adult with an advanced solid tumor such as melanoma, head and neck, liver or kidney cancer. V is TRBV4-2 and J is TRBJ1-2; 9 bases are shared with TRBD1. As DNA, the CDR3 is TGTGCCAGCAGCCGGGACAGGGTGAACTATGGCTACACCTTC. Its protein is CASSRDRVNYGYTF.